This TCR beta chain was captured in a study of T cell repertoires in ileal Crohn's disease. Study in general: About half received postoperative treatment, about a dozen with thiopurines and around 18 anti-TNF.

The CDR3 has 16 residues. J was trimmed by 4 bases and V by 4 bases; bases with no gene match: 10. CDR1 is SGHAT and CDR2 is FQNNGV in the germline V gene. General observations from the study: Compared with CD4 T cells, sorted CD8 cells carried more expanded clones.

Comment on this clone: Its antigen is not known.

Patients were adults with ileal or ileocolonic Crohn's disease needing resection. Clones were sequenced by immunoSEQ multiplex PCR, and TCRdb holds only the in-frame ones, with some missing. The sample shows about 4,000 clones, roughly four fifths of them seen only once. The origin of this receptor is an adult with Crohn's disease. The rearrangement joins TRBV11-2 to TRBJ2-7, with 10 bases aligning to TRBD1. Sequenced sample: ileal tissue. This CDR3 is CASSSRTGGVLYEQYF. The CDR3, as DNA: TGTGCCAGCAGCTCCCGGACAGGGGGGGTCCTATACGAGCAGTACTTC.